There are many counts of the clone carrying this T cell receptor (beta chain). The read ends 3 residues shy of where the CDR3 ends; the end is completed using the germline J gene. Germline V gene data show CDR1 as GTSNPN and CDR2 as SVGIG (reference sequence). CDR3 length equals 14 residues. This entry is derived from a study of T cell clonality in common variable immunodeficiency. TCRdb keeps only in-frame clones here, not all; method: immunoSEQ multiplex PCR. The sample presents around 34,000 clones, none singletons. Sequencing input: peripheral blood mononuclear cells. The gene calls are TRBV30 and TRBJ1-2; TRBD1 is a possible D gene (5 bases). This clonotype originated in a person aged 18-70 years in good health. The sequenced part of the CDR3 DNA is TGTGCCTGGAGTGTTTCTAGGGGCGCAGGCGGC. Its translation: CAWSVSRGAGG. The whole CDR3 region reads CAWSVSRGAGGYTF.